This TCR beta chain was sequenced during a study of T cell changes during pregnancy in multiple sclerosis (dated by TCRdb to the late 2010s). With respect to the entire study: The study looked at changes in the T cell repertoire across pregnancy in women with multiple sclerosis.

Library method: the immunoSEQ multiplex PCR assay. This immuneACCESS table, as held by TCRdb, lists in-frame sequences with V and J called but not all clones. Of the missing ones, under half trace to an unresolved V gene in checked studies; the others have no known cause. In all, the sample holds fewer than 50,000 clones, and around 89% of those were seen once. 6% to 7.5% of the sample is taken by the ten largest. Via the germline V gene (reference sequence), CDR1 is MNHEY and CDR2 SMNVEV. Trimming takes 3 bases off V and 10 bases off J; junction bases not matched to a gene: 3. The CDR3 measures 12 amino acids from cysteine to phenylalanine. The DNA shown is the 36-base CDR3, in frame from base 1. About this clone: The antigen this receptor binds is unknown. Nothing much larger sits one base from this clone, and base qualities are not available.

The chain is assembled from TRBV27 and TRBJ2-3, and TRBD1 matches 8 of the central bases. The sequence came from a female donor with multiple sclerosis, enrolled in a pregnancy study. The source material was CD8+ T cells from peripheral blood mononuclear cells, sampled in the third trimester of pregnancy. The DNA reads TGTGCCAGCAGTTTCCCCAGGGGGCCGCAGTATTTT. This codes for CASSFPRGPQYF.